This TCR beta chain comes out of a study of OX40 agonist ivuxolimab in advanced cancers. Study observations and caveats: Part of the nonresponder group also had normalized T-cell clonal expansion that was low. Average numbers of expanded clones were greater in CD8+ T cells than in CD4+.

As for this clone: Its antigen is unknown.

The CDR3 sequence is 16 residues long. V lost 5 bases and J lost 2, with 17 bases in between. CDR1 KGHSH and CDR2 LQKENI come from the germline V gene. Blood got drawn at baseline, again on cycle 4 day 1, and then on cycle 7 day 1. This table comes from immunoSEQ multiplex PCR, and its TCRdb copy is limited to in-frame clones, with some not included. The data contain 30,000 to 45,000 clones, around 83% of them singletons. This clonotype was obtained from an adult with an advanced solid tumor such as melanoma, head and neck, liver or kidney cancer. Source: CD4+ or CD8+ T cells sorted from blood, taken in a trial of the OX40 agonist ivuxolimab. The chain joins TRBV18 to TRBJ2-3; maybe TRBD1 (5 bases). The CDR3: CASSKAGIRTTDTQYF. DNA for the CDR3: TGTGCCAGCTCAAAAGCAGGGATTAGGACCACAGATACGCAGTATTTT.